Sequencing of this T cell receptor (beta chain) was carried out in a study of blood T cell repertoires in COVID-19. After removal of 5 bases from V and 2 bases from J, the junction contained 7 bases not matched to a gene. From germline, CDR1 is MNHNY and CDR2 SVGAGI (reference sequence). This CDR3 contains 15 residues. Libraries were prepared by immunoSEQ multiplex PCR; TCRdb keeps only in-frame clonotypes and omits some of them. The data contain 43,000 or so clones, 83% of them singletons. The V and J genes are TRBV6-6 and TRBJ2-3; 7 bases map to TRBD2. Source material: peripheral blood. The source is a man aged 55 to 69 with active COVID-19. The DNA for the CDR3 is TGTGCCAGCAGTCTCGGGACTACTGTCACAGATACGCAGTATTTT. Protein product: CASSLGTTVTDTQYF.